Listed here are 26 T cell receptor beta chains from one sample, sequenced in a study of blood T cells in healthy people across ages. Primers used in a second PCR of about 6 to 11 cycles were a sample-barcoded 5' primer and a J-beta primer mix. One entry per CDR3 protein, called by TCRdb with MiXCR from the 5' RACE reads. The table shows about 1,600,000 distinct CDR3 sequences, with approximately 38% occurring only once. Sequenced input: blood. The receptors shown here come from a woman under 30 in good health.

This clonotype was observed a few times. V usage is TRBV7-9 and J usage is TRBJ1-2; D is perhaps TRBD1 (6 bases). The germline V gene has CDR1 SEHNR and CDR2 FQNEAQ (reference sequence). The CDR3 runs 15 residues. The V gene lost 5 bases and the J gene lost 4 bases, with 17 bases spanning the gap. This CDR3 reads CASSKTGTVSYGYTF. CDR3 coding DNA: TGTGCCAGCAGCAAAACAGGGACGGTCTCCTATGGCTACACCTTC.

V gene TRBV6-6 combines with J gene TRBJ2-1; the match to TRBD2 covers 7 bases. The CDR3 covers 16 residues. After removal of 0 bases from V and 8 bases from J, the junction contained 10 bases not matched to a gene. Germline assignment: CDR1 MNHNY and CDR2 SVGAGI (reference sequence). CDR3 bases: TGTGCCAGCAGTTACTCGAGGGGAGCGGGACGGGATGAGCAGTTCTTC. Its translation is CASSYSRGAGRDEQFF.

The genes are TRBV6-1 and TRBJ1-3; no definite D call. V lost 6 bases and J 0 bases, leaving 6 bases between the germline ends. Germline V CDR1 and CDR2: MNHNS, SASEGT. The CDR3 loop spans 13 amino acids. The CDR3 nucleotides read TGTGCCAGCAGAGAGCCCTCTGGAAACACCATATATTTT. Encoded protein: CASREPSGNTIYF.

The chain recombines TRBV20-1 with TRBJ1-4; a weak D match, TRBD1 (5 bases). V gave up 5 bases and J gave up 4 bases, with 17 bases separating them. There are 15 residues in the CDR3. Germline values: CDR1 DFQATT, CDR2 SNEGSKA (reference sequence). Here the CDR3 reads CSAPPSGRLNEKLFF. In DNA form, the CDR3 reads TGCAGTGCTCCCCCTTCGGGACGGCTTAATGAAAAACTGTTTTTT.

The chain couples TRBV7-9 to TRBJ2-5; D gene uncertain. The CDR3 has 15 amino acids. Germline values: CDR1 SEHNR, CDR2 FQNEAQ (reference sequence). The V gene lost 0 bases and the J gene lost 1 base, with 9 bases spanning the gap. The CDR3 nucleotides are TGTGCCAGCAGCTTAGCTACTTTAGTCCAAGAGACCCAGTACTTC. Translation: CASSLATLVQETQYF.

This chain connects TRBV15 to TRBJ1-2; no clear D. This CDR3 is built from 14 residues. Between the trimmed V and J ends, which lost 1 base and 1 base, there was a span of 7 bases. Germline V gene data show CDR1 as LNHNV and CDR2 as YYDKDF (reference sequence). CDR3 bases: TGTGCCACCAGCAGAGGCGGATTTAACTATGGCTACACCTTC. It specifies CATSRGGFNYGYTF.

This clonotype has only one observation. V and J are TRBV20-1 and TRBJ1-1; D call uncertain. V was cut by 4 bases and J by 5 bases, with 11 bases left in between. The CDR3 spans 12 residues. Germline V lookup: CDR1 DFQATT, CDR2 SNEGSKA (reference sequence). The CDR3 DNA is TGCAGTGCTACCGCAGGAGGGACTGAAGCTTTCTTT. It yields the protein CSATAGGTEAFF.

This chain links TRBV20-1 with TRBJ2-7; 7 nucleotides match TRBD2. CDR1 is DFQATT, CDR2 SNEGSKA, per germline (reference sequence). V dropped 6 bases and J dropped 5; count of bases not matched to a gene: 10. The CDR3 covers 13 residues. CDR3 DNA: TGCAGTGCCCGAGGACTAGGGTACGACGAGCAGTACTTC. It translates to CSARGLGYDEQYF.

CDR3 residues: CSLSHGDYGYTF. The CDR3 bases are TGCAGCCTTTCCCACGGTGACTATGGCTACACCTTC. The rearrangement links TRBV29-1 to TRBJ1-2; D ambiguous. The CDR3 loop spans 12 amino acids. Looked up from germline, CDR1 is SQVTM and CDR2 is ANQGSEA. Trimming pared 8 bases from V and 3 bases from J, leaving 13 bases between.

This clonotype came up once. V usage is TRBV7-9 and J usage is TRBJ2-5; 7 bases line up with TRBD1. There are 14 residues in the CDR3. The germline gives CDR1 SEHNR, CDR2 FQNEAQ (reference sequence). After removal of 5 bases from V and 7 bases from J, the junction contained 10 bases not matched to a gene. The CDR3 region is CASSQSAKGATQYF. Written as DNA, the CDR3 is TGTGCCAGCAGCCAGAGTGCGAAGGGGGCGACCCAGTACTTC.

The chain links TRBV7-8 to TRBJ2-2; D may be TRBD1 (5 bases). The germline V gene encodes CDR1 SGHVS and CDR2 FQNEAQ. The CDR3 has 15 amino acids. The germline V and J ends were trimmed by 6 bases and 4 bases, with 15 bases remaining between them. DNA of the CDR3: TGTGCCAGCAGGATGGGGCGGTTGGGCACCGGGGAGCTGTTTTTT. Translation: CASRMGRLGTGELFF.

This clonotype has more than one count but fewer than ten. The chain employs TRBV2 and TRBJ2-1; D is possibly TRBD1 (7 bases). This CDR3 spans 13 amino acids. Trimming took 4 bases from V and 10 from J, leaving 14 bases between them. Germline lookup yields CDR1 SNHLY and CDR2 FYNNEI. The CDR3 loop reads CASSVTGRFEQFF. The CDR3 DNA sequence: TGTGCCAGCAGTGTGACAGGGAGGTTCGAGCAGTTCTTC.

This clonotype was counted only a few times. V is TRBV6-5 and J is TRBJ2-7; D possibly corresponds to TRBD1 (5 bases). Trimming removed 2 bases at V and 4 bases at J, with 9 bases between. The CDR3 totals 13 residues. CDR1 is MNHEY and CDR2 is SVGAGI in the germline V gene. The CDR3 nucleotides are TGTGCCAGCAGTTACCGGACAACTTACGAGCAGTACTTC. Translated, it gives CASSYRTTYEQYF.

This clonotype was seen once. The chain carries TRBV9 and TRBJ2-5, with TRBD1 matching over 9 bases. Losses at the gene ends were 2 bases for V and 1 base for J; bases not matched to a gene: 6. The germline V gene encodes CDR1 SGDLS and CDR2 YYNGEE. The CDR3 extends over 16 amino acids. CDR3 sequence: CASSVSGQGFQETQYF. The CDR3 region has the DNA TGTGCCAGCAGCGTGTCGGGACAGGGCTTCCAAGAGACCCAGTACTTC.

This clonotype has just a few counts. The V and J genes are TRBV25-1 and TRBJ2-3, with unresolved D. Trimming took 6 bases from V and 2 from J, leaving 9 bases between them. The germline V gene encodes CDR1 MGHDK and CDR2 SYGVNS. The CDR3 spans 13 residues. The CDR3 loop reads CASRPNPTDTQYF. In DNA form, the CDR3 reads TGTGCCAGCAGGCCCAATCCCACAGATACGCAGTATTTT.

This chain connects TRBV7-2 to TRBJ2-1; TRBD2 might be the D (5 bases). V was pared by 0 bases and J by 6 bases, with 15 bases between. CDR3 length equals 16 residues. CDR1 and CDR2 from the germline V gene are SGHTA and FQGNSA. The CDR3 nucleotides read TGTGCCAGCAGCTTAGCGGTTAGCGTCCCGTCCAATGAGCAGTTCTTC. Its translation: CASSLAVSVPSNEQFF.

The chain couples TRBV27 to TRBJ2-2, with 8 bases that match TRBD2. The ends lost 7 bases at V and 2 bases at J; junction bases unmatched: 9. Germline V gene sequence: CDR1 MNHEY, CDR2 SMNVEV (reference sequence). The CDR3 consists of 16 residues. The CDR3 DNA follows: TGTGCCAGCATGGCGCGGGGGGCGATTAACACCGGGGAGCTGTTTTTT. It yields the protein CASMARGAINTGELFF.

The chain links TRBV4-1 to TRBJ1-1; D remains ambiguous. Germline assignment: CDR1 MGHRA and CDR2 YSYEKL. V was cut by 4 bases and J by 3 bases, with 18 bases left in between. The CDR3 has 16 amino acids. CDR3 bases: TGCGCCAGCAGCCCTGCGTGGGAGGGAAGAGACACTGAAGCTTTCTTT. This translates into CASSPAWEGRDTEAFF.

In this sample, this clonotype turned up many times. The J gene is TRBJ1-2, the V gene TRBV7-2; 11 bases are shared with TRBD1. The CDR3 runs to 13 residues. Losses at the gene ends were 4 bases for V and 10 bases for J; bases not matched to a gene: 5. Germline values: CDR1 SGHTA, CDR2 FQGNSA. CDR3 loop: CASSSTDRGPYTF. Written as DNA, the CDR3 is TGTGCCAGCAGCTCGACGGACAGGGGGCCCTACACCTTC.

This clonotype was picked up a small number of times. The chain couples TRBV21-1 to TRBJ1-5; no check of the table's D call, TRBD1, against the DNA was made. TRBV21-1 has pseudogene status. The CDR3 spans 15 residues. The chain's CDR3 is CASRIRVHSNQPQHF. The DNA of the CDR3 is TGTGCCAGCAGGATCAGGGTTCATAGCAATCAGCCCCAGCATTTT.

This rearrangement joins TRBV10-3 to TRBJ2-7, with 11 positions matching TRBD2. CDR1 is ENHRY, CDR2 SYGVKD, per germline. V gave up 4 bases and J gave up 6 bases; unmatched junction bases: 5. This CDR3 is 14 amino acids long. CDR3 DNA sequence: TGTGCCATCAGTGTCGGCGGGACTAGCGGCGAGCAGTACTTC. This codes for CAISVGGTSGEQYF.

The chain uses TRBV20-1 and TRBJ1-2, with a weak D call TRBD1 (6 bases). V lost 4 bases and J lost 8, with 26 bases in between. The CDR3 length is 16 residues. The germline V gene has CDR1 DFQATT and CDR2 SNEGSKA (reference sequence). The CDR3 sequence: CSAKKLGDTVSYGYTF. CDR3 sequence (DNA): TGCAGTGCTAAGAAACTGGGGGACACTGTGAGCTACGGCTACACCTTC.

The genes are TRBV9 and TRBJ1-6; D is possibly TRBD1 (6 bases). Deletions cut 0 bases from V and 8 bases from J, with 12 bases between. CDR1 is SGDLS, CDR2 YYNGEE, per germline. This CDR3 region has 15 residues. CDR3 DNA sequence: TGTGCCAGCAGCGTAGCAGGGGAGCTTGATTCACCCCTCCACTTT. This sequence encodes CASSVAGELDSPLHF.

The chain recombines TRBV7-2 with TRBJ1-2; D possibly corresponds to TRBD1 (5 bases). V lost 1 base to trimming and J lost 8 bases, with 17 bases between them. The CDR3 extends over 15 amino acids. CDR1 is SGHTA and CDR2 is FQGNSA in the germline V gene. The CDR3 is CASSLGQGGSRGYTF. CDR3 DNA sequence: TGTGCCAGCAGCTTAGGGCAGGGCGGAAGCAGGGGCTACACCTTC.

Regarding this clonotype: Relative to the germline gene, one junction end is altered; a read error may explain this. The chain combines TRBV9 with TRBJ2-2; 7 nucleotides match TRBD2. Germline-derived CDR1 and CDR2 are SGDLS and YYNGEE. The CDR3 runs 12 residues. Written as DNA, the CDR3 is TGTGCCAGCAGCGTAGATGGGGGGGGGCTGTTTTTT. It translates to CASSVDGGGLFF. Variable domain in full (rest from reference TRBV9 and TRBJ2-2): DSGVTQTPKHLITATGQRVTLRCSPRSGDLSVYWYQQSLDQGLQFLIQYYNGEERAKGNILERFSAQQFPDLHSELNLSSLELGDSALYFCASSVDGGGLFFGEGSRLTVL.

This chain joins TRBV5-1 and TRBJ2-5; D gene ambiguous. The CDR3 totals 12 residues. Germline V CDR1 and CDR2: SGHRS, YFSETQ. Trimming left V 7 bases short and J 11 bases short, with 18 bases between. CDR3 in amino acids: CASSHYGNEQYF. For the CDR3, the DNA is TGCGCCAGCTCCCACTATGGCAATGAGCAGTACTTC.